This T cell receptor beta chain was recovered during a study of cytomegalovirus exposure and HLA in healthy donors. Study summary: Early released data comprised 80 million to 90 million unique TCRs from HLA-typed donors. Study-wide results and limits: Sequencing had likely introduced a cluster of highly shared sequence variants as an artifact. What a later analysis showed was that several of the most significant clusters appeared linked to common viral pathogens.

Germline CDR1 and CDR2: MNHNS and SASEGT. The CDR3 covers 15 residues. Between the trimmed V and J ends, which lost 10 bases and 4 bases, there was a span of 19 bases. The study sampled nominally healthy donors, though unrecorded immune exposures were likely. The PCR had 60 Vbeta and 13 Jbeta primers. Method: immunoSEQ multiplex PCR; TCRdb's copy keeps in-frame clones and lacks some. The data show 130,000 to 150,000 clones, 80% seen once. Note on this clone: Its cognate antigen is unknown.

This TCR derives from a man aged 25 to 40 in good health and CMV-seronegative. Sequencing was done on a sample of PBMCs. The chain employs TRBV6-1 and TRBJ2-2; D unresolved. The CDR3 DNA is TGTGCCACCAGATCTAGAATGGTATCCACCGGGGAGCTGTTTTTT. Translating it yields CATRSRMVSTGELFF.